Detailed here is one TCR beta chain. Its specificity is unknown. The data stem from a study of T cell responses to AZD1222 COVID-19 vaccine. Between the trimmed V and J ends, which lost 1 base and 2 bases, there was a span of 8 bases. CDR3 length equals 14 residues. Germline CDR1 is MDHEN and CDR2 is SYDVKM. Notes on the study in general: Recipients of two AZD1222 doses showed rising Spike-specific TCR breadth and depth. Unmutated variant regions are reportedly targeted by nearly half of spike-specific TCRs. The donor group comprised mostly white British people and more females; the analysis possibly underestimated clonal diversity.

Method: immunoSEQ multiplex PCR; TCRdb's copy keeps in-frame clones and lacks some. This table holds approximately 180,000 clones, just under 90% found once. The sample was peripheral blood, taken 28 days after the second dose of the MenACWY control vaccine. This clonotype was obtained from an adult who received the MenACWY meningococcal vaccine as a control. This chain uses TRBV28 with TRBJ1-1, with D hard to call. CDR3 protein: CASSLSQINTEAFF. CDR3 bases: TGTGCCAGCAGTTTATCACAGATTAACACTGAAGCTTTCTTT. The variable domain in full, with the rest retrieved from reference TRBV28 and TRBJ1-1, is DVKVTQSSRYLVKRTGEKVFLECVQDMDHENMFWYRQDPGLGLRLIYFSYDVKMKEKGDIPEGYSVSREKKERFSLILESASTNQTSMYLCASSLSQINTEAFFGQGTRLTVV.